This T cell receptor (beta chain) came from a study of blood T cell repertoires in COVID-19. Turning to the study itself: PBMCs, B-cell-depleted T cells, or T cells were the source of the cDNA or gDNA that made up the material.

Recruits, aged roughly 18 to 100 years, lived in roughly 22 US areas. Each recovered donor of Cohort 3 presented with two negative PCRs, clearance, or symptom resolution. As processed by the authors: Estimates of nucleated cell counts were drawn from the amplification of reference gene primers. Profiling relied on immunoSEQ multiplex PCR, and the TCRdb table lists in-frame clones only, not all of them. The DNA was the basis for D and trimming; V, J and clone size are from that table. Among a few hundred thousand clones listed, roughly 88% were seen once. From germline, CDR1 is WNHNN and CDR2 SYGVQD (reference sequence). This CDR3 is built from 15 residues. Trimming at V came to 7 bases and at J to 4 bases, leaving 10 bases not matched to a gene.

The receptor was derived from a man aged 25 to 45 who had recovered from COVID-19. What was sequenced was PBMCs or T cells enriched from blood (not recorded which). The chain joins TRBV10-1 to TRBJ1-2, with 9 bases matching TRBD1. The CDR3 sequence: CASTSNRGRVYGYTF. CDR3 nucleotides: TGCGCCAGCACTAGCAACAGGGGGCGCGTCTATGGCTACACCTTC.